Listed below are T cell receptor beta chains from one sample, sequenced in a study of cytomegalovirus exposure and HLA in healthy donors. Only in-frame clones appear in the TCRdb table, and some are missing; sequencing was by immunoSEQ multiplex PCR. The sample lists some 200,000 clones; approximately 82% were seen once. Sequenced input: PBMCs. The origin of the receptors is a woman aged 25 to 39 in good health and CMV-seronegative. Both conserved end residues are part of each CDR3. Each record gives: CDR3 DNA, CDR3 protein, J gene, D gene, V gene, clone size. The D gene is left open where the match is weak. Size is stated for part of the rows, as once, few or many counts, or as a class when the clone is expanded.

cdr3_nt: TGTGCCAGCAGCCGGGGTTACGGGCTCGGCACTGAAGCTTTCTTT; cdr3_aa: CASSRGYGLGTEAFF; j_call: TRBJ1-1; d_call: NA; v_call: TRBV5-4; clone_size: few
cdr3_nt: TGTTCCAGCAGCCCACGAGGGGACTGGCAACAAGAGACCCAGTACTTC; cdr3_aa: CSSSPRGDWQQETQYF; j_call: TRBJ2-5; d_call: NA; v_call: TRBV7-9; clone_size: NA
cdr3_nt: TGTGCCAGCAGCCAAAAAATGGGACTAGCGGGGTGGAGCTCCTACAATGAGCAGTTCTTC; cdr3_aa: CASSQKMGLAGWSSYNEQFF; j_call: TRBJ2-1; d_call: TRBD2; v_call: TRBV14; clone_size: NA
cdr3_nt: TGTGCCAGTAGTATAGGAGCGGGAGTAGACTACGAGCAGTACTTC; cdr3_aa: CASSIGAGVDYEQYF; j_call: TRBJ2-7; d_call: TRBD2; v_call: TRBV19; clone_size: NA
cdr3_nt: TGCGCCAGCAGCCTGCCAGGCCCGCAAGAGACCCAGTACTTC; cdr3_aa: CASSLPGPQETQYF; j_call: TRBJ2-5; d_call: NA; v_call: TRBV5-1; clone_size: NA
cdr3_nt: TGCGCCAGCAGCTCTTCCAGGGTGAACACCGGGGAGCTGTTTTTT; cdr3_aa: CASSSSRVNTGELFF; j_call: TRBJ2-2; d_call: NA; v_call: TRBV5-1; clone_size: NA
cdr3_nt: TGTGCCAGCGCCCGGGGTGGGGATAATGGCCAGTACTTC; cdr3_aa: CASARGGDNGQYF; j_call: TRBJ2-5; d_call: NA; v_call: TRBV7-9; clone_size: NA
cdr3_nt: TGTGCCATCAGTGACAGGGGGGTTGAAAAACTGTTTTTT; cdr3_aa: CAISDRGVEKLFF; j_call: TRBJ1-4; d_call: TRBD1; v_call: TRBV10-3; clone_size: NA
cdr3_nt: TGTGCCAGCCCTTCTCCCAACAGGGGGGATGAAGCTTTCTTT; cdr3_aa: CASPSPNRGDEAFF; j_call: TRBJ1-1; d_call: TRBD1; v_call: TRBV5-4; clone_size: NA
cdr3_nt: TGTGCCAGCAGTGAAACGACAGGGGGTTCACTAACTAATGAAAAACTGTTTTTT; cdr3_aa: CASSETTGGSLTNEKLFF; j_call: TRBJ1-4; d_call: TRBD1; v_call: TRBV2; clone_size: NA
cdr3_nt: TGTGCTAGCAGCTTGCTCGGGGGTGATGAGCAGTTCTTC; cdr3_aa: CASSLLGGDEQFF; j_call: TRBJ2-1; d_call: NA; v_call: TRBV7-7; clone_size: once
cdr3_nt: TGTGCCAGCAGCCAAGATCCGGTAGCGGGGGACACAGATACGCAGTATTTT; cdr3_aa: CASSQDPVAGDTDTQYF; j_call: TRBJ2-3; d_call: TRBD2; v_call: TRBV4-2; clone_size: NA
cdr3_nt: TGCAGCGTTGATTTAGGAATTGGGGCCAACACCGGGGAGCTGTTTTTT; cdr3_aa: CSVDLGIGANTGELFF; j_call: TRBJ2-2; d_call: NA; v_call: TRBV29-1; clone_size: NA
cdr3_nt: TGTGCCAGCAGCTTAGACAGGGAAGGTTCACCCCTCCACTTT; cdr3_aa: CASSLDREGSPLHF; j_call: TRBJ1-6; d_call: NA; v_call: TRBV7-8; clone_size: NA
cdr3_nt: TGTGCCAGCAGCTTAAACCTCGGACTGGGAGGGGGCTACACCTTC; cdr3_aa: CASSLNLGLGGGYTF; j_call: TRBJ1-2; d_call: NA; v_call: TRBV7-2; clone_size: NA
cdr3_nt: TGCGCCAGCATAGGAAGCGGGACTAGCGGGATCCAGGGCTACGAGCAGTACTTC; cdr3_aa: CASIGSGTSGIQGYEQYF; j_call: TRBJ2-7; d_call: TRBD2; v_call: TRBV5-1; clone_size: NA